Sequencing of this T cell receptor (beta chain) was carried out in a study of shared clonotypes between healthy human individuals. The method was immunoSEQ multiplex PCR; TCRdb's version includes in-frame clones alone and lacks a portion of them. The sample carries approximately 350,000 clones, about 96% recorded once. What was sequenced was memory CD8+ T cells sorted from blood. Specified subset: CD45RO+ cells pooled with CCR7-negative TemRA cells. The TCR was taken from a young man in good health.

The CDR3 protein is CASSPQSFGNSPLHF. In DNA form, the CDR3 reads TGTGCCAGCAGTCCGCAGAGTTTCGGAAATTCACCCCTCCACTTT. V usage is TRBV6-5 and J usage is TRBJ1-6, with D hard to call. This CDR3 is built from 15 residues. CDR1 and CDR2 (germline): MNHEY, SVGAGI. V dropped 5 bases and J dropped 7 bases, with 15 bases sitting between them.